Reported below is one TCR beta chain. V lost 7 bases to trimming and J lost 6 bases; unmatched junction nucleotides: 14. The germline CDR1 and CDR2 sequences are ENHRY and SYGVKD. The CDR3 has 16 residues. This sample is part of a study of cytomegalovirus exposure and HLA in healthy donors. PCR amplification relied on 60 Vbeta primers (plus 13 Jbeta primers). Assay: immunoSEQ multiplex PCR; the TCRdb copy retains only in-frame clones and omits some. This repertoire shows about 140,000 clones, 70% to 80% found once; its top ten account for about 2.4%. The chain is built from TRBV10-3 and TRBJ2-3, with 9 nucleotides matching TRBD1. The specimen was PBMCs. This TCR was sampled from a woman in her late teens or twenties in good health and CMV-seropositive. CDR3 loop: CAIKRDRAGLSDTQYF. For the CDR3, the DNA is TGTGCCATCAAGCGGGACAGGGCTGGGCTCTCGGATACGCAGTATTTT.